This T cell receptor beta chain is from a study of blood T cells in healthy people across ages. Per the germline V gene, CDR1 is SQVTM and CDR2 is ANQGSEA. The CDR3 extends over 12 amino acids. J lost 6 bases, V lost 4 bases, and 2 bases had no gene match. This clonotype was counted a few times. The use of a sample-barcoded 5' primer and a J-beta primer mix characterized a second PCR of roughly 7 to 12 cycles. Researchers report that a template-switch adaptor with 12 random nucleotides tagged each cDNA molecule. TCRdb ran MiXCR on the 5' RACE reads and lists one entry per CDR3 protein. The table has hundreds of thousands of distinct CDR3 sequences, over 25% seen once. The data were also submitted as part of a second study, on T cells of mothers and their children.

This TCR was recovered from a boy aged 2 to 9 in good health. The chain is built from TRBV29-1 and TRBJ2-3; 9 bases line up with TRBD1. Input material: blood. The CDR3 loop is CSVGDRDDTQYF. CDR3 nucleotides: TGCAGCGTTGGGGACAGGGATGATACGCAGTATTTT.